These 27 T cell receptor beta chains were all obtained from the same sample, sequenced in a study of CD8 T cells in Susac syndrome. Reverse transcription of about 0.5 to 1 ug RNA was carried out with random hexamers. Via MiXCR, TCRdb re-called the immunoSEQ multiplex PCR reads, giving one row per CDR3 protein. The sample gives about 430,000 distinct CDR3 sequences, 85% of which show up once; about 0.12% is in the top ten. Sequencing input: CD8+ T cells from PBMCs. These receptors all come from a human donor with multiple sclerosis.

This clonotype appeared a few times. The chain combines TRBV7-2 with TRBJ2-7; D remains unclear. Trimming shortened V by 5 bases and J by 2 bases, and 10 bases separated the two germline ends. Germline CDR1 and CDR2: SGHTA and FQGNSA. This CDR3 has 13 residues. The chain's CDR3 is CASSPVGTYEQYF. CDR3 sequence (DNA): TGTGCCAGCAGCCCCGTGGGGACCTACGAGCAGTACTTC.

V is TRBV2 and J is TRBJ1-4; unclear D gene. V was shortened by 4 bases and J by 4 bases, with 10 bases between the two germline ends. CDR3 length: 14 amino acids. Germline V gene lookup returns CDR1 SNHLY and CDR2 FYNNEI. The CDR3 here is CASSGADFNEKLFF. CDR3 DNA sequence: TGTGCCAGCAGTGGGGCAGACTTTAATGAAAAACTGTTTTTT. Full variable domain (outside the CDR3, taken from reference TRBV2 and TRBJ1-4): EPEVTQTPSHQVTQMGQEVILRCVPISNHLYFYWYRQILGQKVEFLVSFYNNEISEKSEIFDDQFSVERPDGSNFTLKIRSTKLEDSAMYFCASSGADFNEKLFFGSGTQLSVL.

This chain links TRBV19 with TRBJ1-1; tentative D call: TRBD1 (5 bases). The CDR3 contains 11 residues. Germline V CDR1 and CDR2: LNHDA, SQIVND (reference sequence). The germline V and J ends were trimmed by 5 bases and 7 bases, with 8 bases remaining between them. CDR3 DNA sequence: TGTGCCAGTAGTGGGGGAATTGAAGCTTTCTTT. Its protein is CASSGGIEAFF.

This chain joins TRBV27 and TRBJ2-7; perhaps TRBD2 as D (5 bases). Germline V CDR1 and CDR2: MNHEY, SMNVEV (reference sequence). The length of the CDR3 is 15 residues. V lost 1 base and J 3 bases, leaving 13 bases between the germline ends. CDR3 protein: CASSLYPGMVYEQYF. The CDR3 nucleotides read TGTGCCAGCAGTTTATATCCGGGGATGGTCTACGAGCAGTACTTC.

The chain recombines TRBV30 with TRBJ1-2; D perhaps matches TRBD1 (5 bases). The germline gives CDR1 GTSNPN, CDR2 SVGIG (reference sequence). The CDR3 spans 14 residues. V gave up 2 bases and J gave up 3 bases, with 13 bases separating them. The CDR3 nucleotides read TGTGCCTGGAGTAGTGGGACGGACGACTATGGCTACACCTTC. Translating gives CAWSSGTDDYGYTF.

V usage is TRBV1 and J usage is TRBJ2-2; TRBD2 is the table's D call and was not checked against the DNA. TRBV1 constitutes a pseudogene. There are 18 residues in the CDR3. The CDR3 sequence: CTSSQDPSTAGGLRELFF. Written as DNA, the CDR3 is TGCACCAGCAGCCAAGACCCCTCCACAGCGGGGGGGCTTCGGGAGCTGTTTTTT.

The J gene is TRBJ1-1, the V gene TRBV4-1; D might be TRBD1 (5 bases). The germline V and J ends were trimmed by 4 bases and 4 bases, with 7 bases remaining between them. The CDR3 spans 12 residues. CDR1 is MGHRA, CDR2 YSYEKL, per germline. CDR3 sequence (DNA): TGCGCCAGCAGCCGAAGGGGCACTGAAGCTTTCTTT. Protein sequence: CASSRRGTEAFF.

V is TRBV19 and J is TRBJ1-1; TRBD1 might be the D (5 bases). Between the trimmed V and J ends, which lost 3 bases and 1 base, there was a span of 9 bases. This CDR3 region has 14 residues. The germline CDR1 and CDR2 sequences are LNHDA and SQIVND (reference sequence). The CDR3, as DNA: TGTGCCAGTAGTATTCTGGGGGGGAACACTGAAGCTTTCTTT. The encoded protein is CASSILGGNTEAFF.

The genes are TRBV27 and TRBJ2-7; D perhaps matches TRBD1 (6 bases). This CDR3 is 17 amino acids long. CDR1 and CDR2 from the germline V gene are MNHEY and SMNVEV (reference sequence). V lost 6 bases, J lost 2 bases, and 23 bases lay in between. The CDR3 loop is CASSPQVTGISPYEQYF. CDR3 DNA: TGTGCCAGCAGCCCTCAAGTTACAGGGATCTCTCCCTACGAGCAGTACTTC.

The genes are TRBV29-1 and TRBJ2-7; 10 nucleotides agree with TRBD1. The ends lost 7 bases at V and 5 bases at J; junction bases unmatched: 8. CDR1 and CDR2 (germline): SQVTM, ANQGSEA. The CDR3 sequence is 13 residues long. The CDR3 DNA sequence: TGCAGCGCAACCGGGACAGGGGTTGACGAGCAGTACTTC. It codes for CSATGTGVDEQYF.

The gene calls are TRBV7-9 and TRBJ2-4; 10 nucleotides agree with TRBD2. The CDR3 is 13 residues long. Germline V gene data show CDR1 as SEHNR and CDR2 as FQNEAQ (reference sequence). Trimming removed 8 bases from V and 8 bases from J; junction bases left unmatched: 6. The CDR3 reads CASGTSEPDIQYF. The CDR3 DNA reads TGTGCCAGCGGGACTAGCGAGCCCGACATTCAGTACTTC.

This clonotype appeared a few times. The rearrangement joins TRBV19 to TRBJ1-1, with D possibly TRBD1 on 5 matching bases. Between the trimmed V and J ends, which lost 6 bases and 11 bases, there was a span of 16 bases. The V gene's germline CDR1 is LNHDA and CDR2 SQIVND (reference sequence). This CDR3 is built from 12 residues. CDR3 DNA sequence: TGTGCCAGTAGCCCTGGGGGTTCGGAGGCTTTCTTT. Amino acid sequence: CASSPGGSEAFF.

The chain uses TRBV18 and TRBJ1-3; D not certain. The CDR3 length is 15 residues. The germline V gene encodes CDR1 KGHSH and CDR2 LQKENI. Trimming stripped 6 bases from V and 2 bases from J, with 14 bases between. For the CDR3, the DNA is TGTGCCAGCTCTCCGCCTACCGAAGCTGGAAACACCATATATTTT. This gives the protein CASSPPTEAGNTIYF.

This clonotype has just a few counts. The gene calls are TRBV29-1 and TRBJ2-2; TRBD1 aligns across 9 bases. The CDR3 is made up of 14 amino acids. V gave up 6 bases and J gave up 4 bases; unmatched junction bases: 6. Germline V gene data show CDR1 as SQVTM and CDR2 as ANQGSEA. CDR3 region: CSVADRGSTGELFF. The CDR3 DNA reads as TGCAGCGTCGCTGACAGGGGGAGCACCGGGGAGCTGTTTTTT.

CDR3 region: CASSESGRKGTGANVLTF. DNA for the CDR3: TGCGCCAGCAGTGAGTCGGGCAGGAAAGGCACTGGGGCCAACGTCCTGACTTTC. The V gene is TRBV10-2, the J gene TRBJ2-6; no definite D call. Between the trimmed V and J ends, which lost 0 bases and 2 bases, there was a span of 14 bases. This CDR3 spans 18 amino acids. CDR1 and CDR2 from the germline V gene are WSHSY and SAAADI.

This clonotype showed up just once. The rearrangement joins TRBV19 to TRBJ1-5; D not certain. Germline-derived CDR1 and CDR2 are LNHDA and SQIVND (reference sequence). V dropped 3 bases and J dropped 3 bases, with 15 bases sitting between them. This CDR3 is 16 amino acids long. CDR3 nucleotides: TGTGCCAGTAGTATTGGAGGCCGGATGTCCAATCAGCCCCAGCATTTT. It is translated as CASSIGGRMSNQPQHF. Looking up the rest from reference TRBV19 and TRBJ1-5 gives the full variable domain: DGGITQSPKYLFRKEGQNVTLSCEQNLNHDAMYWYRQDPGQGLRLIYYSQIVNDFQKGDIAEGYSVSREKKESFPLTVTSAQKNPTAFYLCASSIGGRMSNQPQHFGDGTRLSIL.

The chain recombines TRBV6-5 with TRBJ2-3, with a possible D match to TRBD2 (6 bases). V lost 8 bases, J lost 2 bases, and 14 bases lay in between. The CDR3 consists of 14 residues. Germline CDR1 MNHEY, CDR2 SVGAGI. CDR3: CASGAGFSTDTQYF. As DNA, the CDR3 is TGTGCCAGCGGGGCGGGGTTCTCCACAGATACGCAGTATTTT.

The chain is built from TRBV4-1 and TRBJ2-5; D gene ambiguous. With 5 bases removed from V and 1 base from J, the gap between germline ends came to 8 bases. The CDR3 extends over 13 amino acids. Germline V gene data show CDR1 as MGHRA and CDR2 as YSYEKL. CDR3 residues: CASSSRAQETQYF. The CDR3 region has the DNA TGCGCCAGCAGCTCTAGGGCCCAAGAGACCCAGTACTTC.

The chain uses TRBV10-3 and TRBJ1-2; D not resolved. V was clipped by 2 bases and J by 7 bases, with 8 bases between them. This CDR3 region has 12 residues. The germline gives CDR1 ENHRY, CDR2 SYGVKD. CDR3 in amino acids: CAISEGRGGYTF. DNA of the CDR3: TGTGCCATCAGTGAGGGTCGGGGTGGCTACACCTTC.

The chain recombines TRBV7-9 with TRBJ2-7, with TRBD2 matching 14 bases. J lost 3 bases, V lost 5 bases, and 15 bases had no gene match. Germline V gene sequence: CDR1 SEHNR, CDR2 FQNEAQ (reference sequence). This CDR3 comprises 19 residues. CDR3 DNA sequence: TGTGCCAGCAGCCACACTTCCGCCGGGACTAGCGGGAGAGACTACGAGCAGTACTTC. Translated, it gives CASSHTSAGTSGRDYEQYF.

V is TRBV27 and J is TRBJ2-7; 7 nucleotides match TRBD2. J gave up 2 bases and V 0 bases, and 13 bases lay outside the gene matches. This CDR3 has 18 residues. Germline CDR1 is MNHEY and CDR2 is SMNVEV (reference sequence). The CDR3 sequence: CASSLSSGASGPTYEQYF. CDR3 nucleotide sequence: TGTGCCAGCAGTTTATCGAGTGGGGCTAGCGGACCGACCTACGAGCAGTACTTC.

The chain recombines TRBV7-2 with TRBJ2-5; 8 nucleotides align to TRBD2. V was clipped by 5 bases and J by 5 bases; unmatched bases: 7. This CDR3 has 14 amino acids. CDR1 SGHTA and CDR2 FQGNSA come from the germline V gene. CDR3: CASSRSGGRETQYF. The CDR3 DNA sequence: TGTGCCAGCAGCCGAAGCGGGGGCAGGGAGACCCAGTACTTC.

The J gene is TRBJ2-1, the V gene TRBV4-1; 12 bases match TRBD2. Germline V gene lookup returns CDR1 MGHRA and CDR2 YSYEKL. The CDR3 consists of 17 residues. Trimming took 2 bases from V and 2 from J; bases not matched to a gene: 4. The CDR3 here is CASSQPGLAGPYNEQFF. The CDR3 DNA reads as TGCGCCAGCAGCCAACCCGGACTAGCGGGACCCTACAATGAGCAGTTCTTC.

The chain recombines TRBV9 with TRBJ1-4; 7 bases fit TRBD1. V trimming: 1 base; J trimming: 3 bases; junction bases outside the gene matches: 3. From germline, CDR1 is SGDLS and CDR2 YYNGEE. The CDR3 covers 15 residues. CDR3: CASSVNRGANEKLFF. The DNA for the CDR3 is TGTGCCAGCAGCGTAAACAGGGGAGCTAATGAAAAACTGTTTTTT.

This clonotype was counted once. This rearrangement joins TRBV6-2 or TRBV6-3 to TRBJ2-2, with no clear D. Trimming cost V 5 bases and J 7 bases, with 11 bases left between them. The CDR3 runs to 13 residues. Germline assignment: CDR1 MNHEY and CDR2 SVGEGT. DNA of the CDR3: TGTGCCAGCAGTCCCGTGAGGTACGGGGAGCTGTTTTTT. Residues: CASSPVRYGELFF.

The DNA of the CDR3 is TGCGCCAGCAGCCAAGATAGCGGGGACTCCTACAATGAGCAGTTCTTC. Amino acid sequence: CASSQDSGDSYNEQFF. This chain joins TRBV4-1 and TRBJ2-1, with 8 nucleotides matching TRBD2. The V gene's germline CDR1 is MGHRA and CDR2 YSYEKL. The CDR3 sequence is 16 residues long. V dropped 0 bases and J dropped 0; count of bases not matched to a gene: 1.

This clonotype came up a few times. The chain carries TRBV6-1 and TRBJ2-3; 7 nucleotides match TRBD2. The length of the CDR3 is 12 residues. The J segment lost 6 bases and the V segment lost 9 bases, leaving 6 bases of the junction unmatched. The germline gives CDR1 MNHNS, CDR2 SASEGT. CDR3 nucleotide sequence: TGTGCCAGTAAAGCGGGAATGGATACGCAGTATTTT. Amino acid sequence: CASKAGMDTQYF.